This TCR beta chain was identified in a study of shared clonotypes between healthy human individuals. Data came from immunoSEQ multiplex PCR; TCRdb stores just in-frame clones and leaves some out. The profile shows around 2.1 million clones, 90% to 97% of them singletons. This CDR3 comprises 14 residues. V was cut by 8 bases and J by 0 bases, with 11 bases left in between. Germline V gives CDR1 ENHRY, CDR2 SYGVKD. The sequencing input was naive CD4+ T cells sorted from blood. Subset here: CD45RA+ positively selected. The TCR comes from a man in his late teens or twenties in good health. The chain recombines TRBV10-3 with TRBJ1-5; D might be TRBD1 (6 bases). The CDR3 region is CAIGGGYSNQPQHF. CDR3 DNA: TGTGCCATCGGAGGGGGGTATAGCAATCAGCCCCAGCATTTT.